The rows below give T cell receptor beta chains drawn from one sample of a study of shared clonotypes between healthy human individuals. Here immunoSEQ multiplex PCR was the method, and the copy in TCRdb shows in-frame clones only, minus some. Among roughly 570,000 clones listed, about 98% were seen once. The sequenced sample consisted of naive CD8+ T cells sorted from blood. The receptors were sampled from a man aged 30-40 years in good health. The CDR3 runs from the conserved cysteine through the conserved F or W. The D gene is left open where the match is weak. Only part of the rows carry a size: once, few, many, or a class if the clone is expanded.

TRBJ2-7 . . TRBV11-1 CASSFTGAGYEQYF TGTGCCAGCAGCTTCACGGGAGCAGGGTACGAGCAGTACTTC
TRBJ2-1 . TRBD2 TRBV27 CASSHPLSGSVYNEQFF TGTGCCAGCAGTCACCCCCTTAGCGGGAGCGTCTACAATGAGCAGTTCTTC
TRBJ1-1 . . TRBV30 CAWSWANTEAFF TGTGCCTGGAGTTGGGCGAACACTGAAGCTTTCTTT
TRBJ2-7 once . TRBV2 CASSVFTERPYF TGTGCCAGCAGTGTGTTCACCGAAAGGCCGTACTTC
TRBJ2-1 . . TRBV7-8 CASSAQTNEQFF TGTGCCAGCAGCGCCCAAACCAATGAGCAGTTCTTC
TRBJ2-7 . . TRBV29-1 CSVWGASSYEQYF TGCAGCGTCTGGGGGGCAAGCTCCTACGAGCAGTACTTC
TRBJ1-5 . . TRBV7-6 CASSLEVGGSNQPQHF TGTGCCAGCAGCTTAGAAGTAGGTGGTAGCAATCAGCCCCAGCATTTT
TRBJ2-7 . . TRBV15 CATSRDRLESSYEQYF TGTGCCACCAGCAGAGATCGCCTGGAGAGCTCCTACGAGCAGTACTTC
TRBJ2-1 . TRBD2 TRBV28 CASSSLRLRTRDHNEQFF TGTGCCAGCAGTTCACTCCGCCTCAGGACTAGGGACCACAATGAGCAGTTCTTC
TRBJ1-2 . . TRBV2 CASSEVSVERNNYGYTF TGTGCCAGCAGTGAAGTGTCAGTCGAGCGGAATAACTATGGCTACACCTTC
TRBJ2-7 . . TRBV29-1 CSVVSGSSYEQYF TGCAGCGTTGTGTCAGGGAGCTCCTACGAGCAGTACTTC
TRBJ2-1 . TRBD2 TRBV29-1 CSALGLAGAEEQFF TGTAGCGCTCTGGGACTAGCGGGAGCCGAAGAGCAGTTCTTC
TRBJ2-7 . . TRBV11-3 CASSFGGDEQYF TGTGCCAGCAGCTTTGGAGGGGACGAGCAGTACTTC
TRBJ2-1 . . TRBV29-1 CSVEVNEQFF TGCAGCGTTGAGGTCAATGAGCAGTTCTTC
TRBJ2-7 . TRBD2 TRBV28 CASSLPPSGSSYEQYF TGTGCCAGCAGTTTACCCCCTAGCGGAAGCTCCTACGAGCAGTACTTC
TRBJ1-5 . . TRBV12-1 CASSMGQPSNQPQHF TGTGCCAGCAGCATGGGACAGCCCAGCAATCAGCCCCAGCATTTT
TRBJ2-1 . . TRBV28 CASSAPTSLVPYVGEQFF TGTGCCAGCAGCGCACCAACCTCACTAGTGCCCTACGTAGGTGAGCAGTTCTTC
TRBJ2-2 . TRBD1 TRBV5-4 CASSYTGGGELFF TGTGCCAGCAGCTATACAGGGGGAGGGGAGCTGTTTTTT
TRBJ2-7 once . TRBV13 CASSPRDRPYEQYF TGTGCCAGCAGCCCGCGGGACCGGCCCTACGAGCAGTACTTC
TRBJ2-5 . . TRBV2 CASSELNVAEETQYF TGTGCCAGCAGTGAACTTAATGTGGCGGAAGAGACCCAGTACTTC
TRBJ2-7 . TRBD2 TRBV7-6 CASSGAGDWYEQYF TGTGCCAGCAGCGGGGCGGGAGATTGGTACGAGCAGTACTTC
TRBJ2-7 once TRBD2 TRBV9 CASSPSGRGTNRYEQYF TGTGCCAGCAGCCCTAGCGGGAGGGGCACAAATCGATACGAGCAGTACTTC
TRBJ2-3 . TRBD2 TRBV27 CASSFLASGSTIPRGDTQYF TGTGCCAGCAGTTTCTTGGCTAGCGGGAGTACGATTCCCAGGGGAGATACGCAGTATTTT
TRBJ2-3 . . TRBV29-1 CSVDWRAMTDTQYF TGCAGCGTTGATTGGAGGGCCATGACAGATACGCAGTATTTT
TRBJ2-7 . . TRBV29-1 CSVAGASSYEQYF TGCAGCGTTGCCGGGGCGAGCTCCTACGAGCAGTACTTC
TRBJ1-1 once . TRBV27 CASRRNTEAFF TGTGCCAGCAGGCGGAACACTGAAGCTTTCTTT
TRBJ1-5 . . TRBV6-5 CASSPRQYNQPQHF TGTGCCAGCAGTCCGCGACAGTACAATCAGCCCCAGCATTTT
TRBJ2-2 . . TRBV10-2 CASRGAGTGELFF TGCGCCAGCCGGGGAGCGGGCACCGGGGAGCTGTTTTTT
TRBJ1-1 . TRBD1 TRBV4-1 CASSLGGQFLNTEAFF TGCGCCAGCAGCCTAGGGGGACAGTTCCTGAACACTGAAGCTTTCTTT
TRBJ2-5 . . TRBV27 CASSFEAGWETQYF TGTGCCAGCAGTTTTGAGGCGGGGTGGGAGACCCAGTACTTC
TRBJ1-1 . TRBD1 TRBV9 CASSVAQGMGEAFF TGTGCCAGCAGCGTAGCACAGGGGATGGGTGAAGCTTTCTTT
TRBJ2-5 . . TRBV6-4 CASRPQGGGYQETQYF TGTGCCAGCAGGCCCCAGGGAGGTGGGTACCAAGAGACCCAGTACTTC
TRBJ2-7 . TRBD2 TRBV7-8 CASSSKTSGGSSYEQYF TGTGCCAGCAGCTCCAAAACTAGCGGGGGCAGCTCCTACGAGCAGTACTTC
TRBJ2-3 . . TRBV2 CASSAGVVPDTQYF TGTGCCAGCAGTGCGGGAGTTGTCCCAGATACGCAGTATTTT
TRBJ2-1 . . TRBV5-1 CASSWDSAYNEQFF TGCGCCAGCAGCTGGGACTCTGCCTACAATGAGCAGTTCTTC